This note documents a single TCR beta chain sequence. Patients at the Seattle site were enrolled during active infection and followed longitudinally. These data come from a study of blood T cell repertoires in COVID-19. Whole-study context: Spain, Italy and the United States supplied samples that represented acute and convalescent COVID-19. T cells, B-cell-depleted T cells, or PBMCs provided the cDNA or gDNA that served as material.

The V gene end was trimmed by 6 bases and the J gene end by 0 bases; junction bases not matched to a gene: 9. From germline, CDR1 is MDHEN and CDR2 SYDVKM. The CDR3 has 16 residues. Original handling: Amplification of reference gene primers provided the estimated nucleated cell counts. Here immunoSEQ multiplex PCR was the method, and the copy in TCRdb shows in-frame clones only, minus some. V and J calls and clone size are as listed in that table; D and trimming were resolved from the DNA. There are some 120,000 clones in the sample; about four fifths occur only once, and approximately 18% lies in the top ten.

The source material was peripheral blood. The rearrangement links TRBV28 to TRBJ2-3; 7 nucleotides agree with TRBD1. The receptor was isolated from a man aged 30-40 years with COVID-19, enrolled during active disease. In DNA, the CDR3 is TGTGCCAGCAGCGGACCACAGGGGATTAGCACAGATACGCAGTATTTT. Amino acid sequence: CASSGPQGISTDTQYF.